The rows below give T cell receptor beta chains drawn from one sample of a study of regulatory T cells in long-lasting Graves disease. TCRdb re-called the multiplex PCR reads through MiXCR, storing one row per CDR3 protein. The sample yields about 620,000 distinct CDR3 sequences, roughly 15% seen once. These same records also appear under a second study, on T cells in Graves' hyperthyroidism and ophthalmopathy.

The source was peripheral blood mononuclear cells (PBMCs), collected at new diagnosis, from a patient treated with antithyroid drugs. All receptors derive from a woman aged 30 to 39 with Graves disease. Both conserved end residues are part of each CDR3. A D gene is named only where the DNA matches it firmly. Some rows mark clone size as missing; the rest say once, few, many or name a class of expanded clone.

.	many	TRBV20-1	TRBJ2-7	TGCAGTGCTAGCTCCAGGCGAGGCGAGCAGTACTTC	CSASSRRGEQYF
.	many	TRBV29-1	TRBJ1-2	TGCAGCGTAACACTGGGCGATGGCTACACCTTC	CSVTLGDGYTF
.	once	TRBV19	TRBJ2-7	TGTGCCAGTAGTATAGAGGTTCGGGGTTGGTACGAGCAGTACTTC	CASSIEVRGWYEQYF
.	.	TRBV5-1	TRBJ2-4	TGCGCCAGCAGCTTGGACAGGGCCCCAAACATTCAGTACTTC	CASSLDRAPNIQYF
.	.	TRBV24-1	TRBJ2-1	TGTGCCACCAGTGATCTCCCGGAGGGGGGTTACAATGAGCAGTTCTTC	CATSDLPEGGYNEQFF
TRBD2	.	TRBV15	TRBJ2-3	TGTGCCACCAGCAGGGCCCTAGCGGGAAGCACAGATACGCAGTATTTT	CATSRALAGSTDTQYF
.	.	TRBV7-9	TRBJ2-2	TGTGCCAGCCAAACAGCAAACACCGGGGAGCTGTTTTTT	CASQTANTGELFF
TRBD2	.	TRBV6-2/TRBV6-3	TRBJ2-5	TGTGCCAGCAGTTACCGGACTAGCGGGAGTAGAGAGACCCAGTACTTC	CASSYRTSGSRETQYF
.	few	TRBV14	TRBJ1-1	TGTGCCAGCAGCCGGGGGATAATGACTGAAGCTTTCTTT	CASSRGIMTEAFF
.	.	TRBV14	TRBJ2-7	TGTGCCAGCAGCCAAGGTGGGATTAGGCGAACAGATTACGATCAGTACTTC	CASSQGGIRRTDYDQYF
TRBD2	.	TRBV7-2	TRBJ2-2	TGTGCCAGCAGCCAAGGGACTAGCGTTGGGGGCGGGGAGCTGTTTTTT	CASSQGTSVGGGELFF
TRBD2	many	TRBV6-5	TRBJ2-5	TGTGCCAGCAGTTTCATTTCGGGGGGAGGGCAACAAGAGACCCAGTACTTC	CASSFISGGGQQETQYF
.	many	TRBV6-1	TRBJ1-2	TGTGCCATGTTGGACAGCGCTAACTATGGCTACACCTTC	CAMLDSANYGYTF
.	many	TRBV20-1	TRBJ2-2	TGCAGTGCTCGAATGGGCAGGGTGGGGGAGCTGTTTTTT	CSARMGRVGELFF
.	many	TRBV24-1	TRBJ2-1	TGTGCCACCAGTGATTTAGGGGGGGTGGACAATGAGCAGTTCTTC	CATSDLGGVDNEQFF
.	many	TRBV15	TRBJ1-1	TGTGCCACCAGCAGGGATAGTGGGGAAGCTTTCTTT	CATSRDSGEAFF
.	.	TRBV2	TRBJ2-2	TGTGCCAGCCGTGAGAGGTTGGGCACCGGGGAGCTGTCTTTT	CASRERLGTGELSF
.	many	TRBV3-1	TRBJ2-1	TGTGCCAGCAGCCTCACAGGGAACCAGTTCTTC	CASSLTGNQFF
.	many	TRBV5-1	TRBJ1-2	TGCGCCAGCAGCCTGAGAAAGTCGGATGGCTACACCTTC	CASSLRKSDGYTF
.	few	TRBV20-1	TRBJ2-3	TGCAGTGCTAGAGACCCGTACCGGGATACGCAGTATTTT	CSARDPYRDTQYF
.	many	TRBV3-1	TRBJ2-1	TGTGCCAGCAGCCAAAACAGGTACAATGAGCAGTTCTTC	CASSQNRYNEQFF
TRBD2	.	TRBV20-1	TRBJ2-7	TGCAGTGCTCCGACGACTAGCGGGAGGTACGAGCAGTACTTC	CSAPTTSGRYEQYF
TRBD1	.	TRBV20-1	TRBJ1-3	TGCAGTGCTACGACAGGGCCTTCTGGAAACACCATATATTTT	CSATTGPSGNTIYF